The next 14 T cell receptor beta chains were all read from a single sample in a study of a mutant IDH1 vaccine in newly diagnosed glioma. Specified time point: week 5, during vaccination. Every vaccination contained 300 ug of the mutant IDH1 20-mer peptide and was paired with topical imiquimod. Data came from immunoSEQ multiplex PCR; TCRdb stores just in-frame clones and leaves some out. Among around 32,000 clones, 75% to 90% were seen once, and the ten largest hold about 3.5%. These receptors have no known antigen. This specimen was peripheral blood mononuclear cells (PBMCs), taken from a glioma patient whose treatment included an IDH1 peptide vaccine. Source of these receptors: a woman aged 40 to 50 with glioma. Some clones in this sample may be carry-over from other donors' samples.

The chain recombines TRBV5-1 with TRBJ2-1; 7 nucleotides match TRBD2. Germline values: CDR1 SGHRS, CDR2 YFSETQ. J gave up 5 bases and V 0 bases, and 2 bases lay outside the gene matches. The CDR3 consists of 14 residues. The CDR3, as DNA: TGCGCCAGCAGCTTGGCTAGCGGAGACAATGAGCAGTTCTTC. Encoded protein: CASSLASGDNEQFF.

The CDR3 here is CASSQETGPETQYF. CDR3 nucleotide sequence: TGCGCCAGCAGCCAAGAGACAGGGCCAGAGACCCAGTACTTC. The chain uses TRBV4-1 and TRBJ2-5; 7 nucleotides agree with TRBD1. The CDR3 runs to 14 residues. The J segment lost 4 bases and the V segment lost 0 bases, leaving 2 bases of the junction unmatched. Germline V gene data show CDR1 as MGHRA and CDR2 as YSYEKL.

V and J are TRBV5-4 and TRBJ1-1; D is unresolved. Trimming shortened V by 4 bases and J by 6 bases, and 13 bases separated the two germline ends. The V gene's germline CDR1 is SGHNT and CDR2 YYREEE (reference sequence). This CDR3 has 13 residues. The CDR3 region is CASSGDERAEAFF. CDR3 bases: TGTGCCAGCAGCGGCGATGAGAGGGCTGAAGCTTTCTTT.

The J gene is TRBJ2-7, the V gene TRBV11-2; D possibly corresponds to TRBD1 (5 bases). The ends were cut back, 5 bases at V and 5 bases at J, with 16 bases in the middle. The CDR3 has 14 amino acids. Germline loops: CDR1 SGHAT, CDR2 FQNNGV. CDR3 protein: CASSELPTGDEQYF. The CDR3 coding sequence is TGTGCCAGCAGCGAATTACCAACAGGAGACGAGCAGTACTTC.

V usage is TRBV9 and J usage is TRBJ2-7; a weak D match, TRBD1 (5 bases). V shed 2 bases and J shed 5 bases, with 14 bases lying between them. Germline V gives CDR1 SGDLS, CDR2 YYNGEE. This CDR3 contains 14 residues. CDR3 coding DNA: TGTGCCAGCAGCGTTAGGACAAGTCCCCACGAGCAGTACTTC. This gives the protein CASSVRTSPHEQYF.

CDR3 sequence reads: CASSDKHNYGYTF. The CDR3 DNA reads TGTGCCAGCTCCGACAAGCACAACTATGGCTACACCTTC. The chain links TRBV18 to TRBJ1-2; D is undetermined. Germline loops: CDR1 KGHSH, CDR2 LQKENI. The CDR3 loop spans 13 amino acids. The V gene lost 6 bases and the J gene lost 2 bases, with 10 bases spanning the gap.

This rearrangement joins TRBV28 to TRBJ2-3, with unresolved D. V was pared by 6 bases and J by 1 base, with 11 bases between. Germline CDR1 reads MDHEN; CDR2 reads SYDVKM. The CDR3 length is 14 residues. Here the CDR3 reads CASRTGDGTDTQYF. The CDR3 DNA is TGTGCCAGCAGAACCGGCGACGGCACAGATACGCAGTATTTT.

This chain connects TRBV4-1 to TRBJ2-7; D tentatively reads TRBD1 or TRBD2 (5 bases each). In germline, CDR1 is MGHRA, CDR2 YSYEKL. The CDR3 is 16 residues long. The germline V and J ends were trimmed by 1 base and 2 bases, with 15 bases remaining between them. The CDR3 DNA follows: TGCGCCAGCAGCCAAGGGGACCTAATGGTCACCTACGAGCAGTACTTC. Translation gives CASSQGDLMVTYEQYF.

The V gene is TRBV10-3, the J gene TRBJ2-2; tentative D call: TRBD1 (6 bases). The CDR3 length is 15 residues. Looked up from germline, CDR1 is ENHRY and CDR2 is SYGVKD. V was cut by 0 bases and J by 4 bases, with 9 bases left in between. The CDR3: CAISESSDSTGELFF. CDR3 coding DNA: TGTGCCATCAGTGAGTCCTCGGACAGCACCGGGGAGCTGTTTTTT.

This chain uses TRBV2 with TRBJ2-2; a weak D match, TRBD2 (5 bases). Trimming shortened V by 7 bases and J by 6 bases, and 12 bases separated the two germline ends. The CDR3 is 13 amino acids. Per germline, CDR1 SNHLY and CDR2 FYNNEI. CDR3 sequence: CASNTRAAGELFF. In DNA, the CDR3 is TGTGCCAGCAATACTAGGGCGGCCGGGGAGCTGTTTTTT. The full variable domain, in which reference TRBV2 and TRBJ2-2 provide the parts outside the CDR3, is EPEVTQTPSHQVTQMGQEVILRCVPISNHLYFYWYRQILGQKVEFLVSFYNNEISEKSEIFDDQFSVERPDGSNFTLKIRSTKLEDSAMYFCASNTRAAGELFFGEGSRLTVL.

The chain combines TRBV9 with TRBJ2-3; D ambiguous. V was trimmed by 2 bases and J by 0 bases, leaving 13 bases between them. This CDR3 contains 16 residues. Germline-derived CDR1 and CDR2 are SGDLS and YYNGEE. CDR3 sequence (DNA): TGTGCCAGCAGCGTGGCTCGTTCCACTAGCACAGATACGCAGTATTTT. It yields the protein CASSVARSTSTDTQYF.

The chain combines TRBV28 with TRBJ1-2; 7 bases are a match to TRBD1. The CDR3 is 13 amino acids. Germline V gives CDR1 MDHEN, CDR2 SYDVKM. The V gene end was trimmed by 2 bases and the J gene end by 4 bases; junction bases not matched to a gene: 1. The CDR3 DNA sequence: TGTGCCAGCAGTTTAGAGGGGGCCTATGGCTACACCTTC. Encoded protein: CASSLEGAYGYTF.

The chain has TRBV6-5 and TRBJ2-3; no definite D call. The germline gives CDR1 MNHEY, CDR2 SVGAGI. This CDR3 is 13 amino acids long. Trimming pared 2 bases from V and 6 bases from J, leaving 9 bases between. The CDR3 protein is CASSYGRLDTQYF. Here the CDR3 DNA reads TGTGCCAGCAGTTACGGTCGGTTGGATACGCAGTATTTT.

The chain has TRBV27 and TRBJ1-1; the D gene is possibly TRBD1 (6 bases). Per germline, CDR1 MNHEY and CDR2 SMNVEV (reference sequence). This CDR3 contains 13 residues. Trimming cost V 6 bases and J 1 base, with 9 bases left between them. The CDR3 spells CASSWTANTEAFF. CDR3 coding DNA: TGTGCCAGCAGCTGGACAGCGAACACTGAAGCTTTCTTT.